Listed here is a single T cell receptor beta chain. Antigen: not known. The data were obtained in a study of early stage breast cancer tumors. Germline trimming cut 10 bases from V and 9 bases from J; bases unmatched to any gene: 15. The length of the CDR3 is 15 residues. Germline lookup yields CDR1 WSHSY and CDR2 SAAADI. Findings and caveats of the study: Tumor and normal breast were distinguished via blood comparison in about 90% of the 16 patients.

Using immunoSEQ multiplex PCR, the repertoire was profiled, and TCRdb retains in-frame clones only, with some absent. The sample shows just over 70,000 clones, approximately 79% of them seen only once. Sequenced sample: blood. The clonotype was recovered from a person between 60 and 70 years old with breast cancer. This rearrangement joins TRBV10-2 to TRBJ2-1, with TRBD2 matching over 10 bases. The CDR3 sequence: CATLLESGGVGEQFF. The CDR3 DNA reads as TGCGCCACCCTCCTGGAAAGCGGGGGGGTGGGTGAGCAGTTCTTC.